Listed below are T cell receptor beta chains from one sample, sequenced in a study of blood T cell repertoires in COVID-19. The method was immunoSEQ multiplex PCR; TCRdb's version includes in-frame clones alone and lacks a portion of them. Of more than 120,000 clones in the sample, 70% to 90% were seen once. The sample comprised peripheral blood. The receptors were sampled from a human donor with acute or convalescent COVID-19. The donor label of this sample is uncertain. Each CDR3 is given without its conserved first and last residue. A D gene is named only where the DNA matches it firmly. Clone sizes are given selectively: once, few, many, or a class where the clone is expanded.

d_call v_call clone_size cdr3_aa
- TRBV7-3 - ASSPKTGPGTEAF
TRBD2 TRBV6-5 - ASRRLAGGRNEQF
- TRBV24-1 - ATSLTGLATEAF
TRBD1 TRBV28 few ASRDRDSYHEQY
TRBD2 TRBV13 - ASSVLAGVSETQY
- TRBV6-4 - ASSERRQRGNQPQH
TRBD1 TRBV29-1 - SVVGQTNYGYT
TRBD1 TRBV5-1 - ASSPGQGAVQPQH
TRBD1 TRBV5-6 - ASSLETGGLETQY
TRBD1 TRBV11-2 - ASSFTGDQPQH
- TRBV15 - ATSRPLDNEQF
- TRBV19 - ASSIDRVGETQY
TRBD1 TRBV10-3 - AISASSGTGAVGNTGELF
- TRBV7-2 - ASRLMGSSYEQY
- TRBV4-3 once ASSPYPGGTVEAF
- TRBV2 - ASHLAYGSYEQY
- TRBV6-1 - ASSEGQGAF
- TRBV19 - ASSIDLAGYNEQF
TRBD1 TRBV5-1 - ASSLTGDATDTQY
- TRBV13 - ASRMGGHTEAF
- TRBV28 - ASNEVGGGFYGYT
TRBD1 TRBV4-3 - ASSQDGQGANYGYT
TRBD1 TRBV6-5 - ASSWTGNNEQF
TRBD1 TRBV7-9 - ASSPQTGAGEKLF
- TRBV18 - ASSPPSLARHEQY
- TRBV4-1 - ASSRTNTWNSGETQY
TRBD1 TRBV5-8 - ASSDGQGRFSEAF
TRBD1 TRBV13 - ASSLRPGTGDPADNSPLH
- TRBV27 - ASSGFGGAGTDTQY
- TRBV7-2 once ASSLVSRVNTEAF
TRBD1 TRBV19 - ASSPGTGDTEAF
- TRBV7-8 - ASSLAQGQNYGYT
TRBD2 TRBV5-1 - ASSLPREGLSSYNEQF
TRBD2 TRBV27 once ASSPRASGSGETQY
TRBD1 TRBV3-1/TRBV3-2 - ASSQTGAGNEQF
- TRBV5-6 - ASSLRTNYNEQF
- TRBV3-1/TRBV3-2 - ASSQERGKETQY
TRBD2 TRBV9 - ASSVTSGSENEQF
TRBD2 TRBV4-2 - ASSQEGAGGSGEQF
- TRBV5-1 - ASSSTGGTEAF
- TRBV9 - ASSVGIRADTQY
- TRBV10-3 - AISDQGGGNEQY
TRBD1 TRBV7-6 - ASSLGTGGQHTIY
- TRBV6-4 - ASSDSWGPTNYGYT
- TRBV10-1 few ASSNRAGRTNEKLF